The 30 T cell receptor beta chains below were found in one sample sequenced in a study of blood T cell repertoires in COVID-19. Clones were read by immunoSEQ multiplex PCR, and TCRdb kept only the in-frame ones, dropping some. The sample records tens of thousands of clones, 80% to 90% being singletons. Sequenced material: PBMCs or T cells enriched from blood (not recorded which). The receptors here all came from a woman aged 35 to 49 with acute COVID-19.

V and J are TRBV6-6 and TRBJ1-1; 10 bases agree with TRBD1. V was pared by 5 bases and J by 0 bases, with 18 bases of the junction left unmatched. In germline, CDR1 is MNHNY, CDR2 SVGAGI (reference sequence). CDR3 length: 20 amino acids. The DNA for the CDR3 is TGTGCCAGCAGTCAGGGACAGGGGCCACGCCGAACACAAATGAACACTGAAGCTTTCTTT. Its translation is CASSQGQGPRRTQMNTEAFF.

J is TRBJ2-5 and V is TRBV9, with D possibly being TRBD1 (5 bases). The CDR3 is made up of 13 amino acids. V was cut by 0 bases and J by 4 bases, with 7 bases left in between. Germline-derived CDR1 and CDR2 are SGDLS and YYNGEE. CDR3 DNA: TGTGCCAGCAGCGTAGGGCAGGGAGAGACCCAGTACTTC. Translated: CASSVGQGETQYF.

The rearrangement links TRBV18 to TRBJ1-1; D is uncertain. Trimming removed 3 bases at V and 7 bases at J, with 9 bases between. This CDR3 has 12 residues. The germline gives CDR1 KGHSH, CDR2 LQKENI. CDR3 nucleotides: TGTGCCAGCTCACCTGATATCGGTGAAGCTTTCTTT. Protein sequence: CASSPDIGEAFF.

V and J are TRBV5-1 and TRBJ1-2; TRBD1 matches 12 bases. Unmatched junction bases numbered 10, after V lost 4 bases and J lost 6 bases. Germline assignment: CDR1 SGHRS and CDR2 YFSETQ. This CDR3 has 16 amino acids. CDR3 DNA sequence: TGCGCCAGCAGCCCAATTCCGGGACAGGGGGCAGATGGCTACACCTTC. This translates into CASSPIPGQGADGYTF.

The gene calls are TRBV24-1 and TRBJ2-3; D may be TRBD1 (6 bases). V was trimmed by 7 bases and J by 4 bases, leaving 17 bases between them. In germline, CDR1 is KGHDR, CDR2 SFDVKD. This CDR3 comprises 15 residues. For the CDR3, the DNA is TGTGCCACCAGCCCGGTAGGGGGAGCCGCAGATACGCAGTATTTT. It specifies CATSPVGGAADTQYF.

This chain connects TRBV27 to TRBJ2-5, with TRBD1 matching over 8 bases. The V gene end was trimmed by 5 bases and the J gene end by 1 base; junction bases not matched to a gene: 9. Germline CDR1 MNHEY, CDR2 SMNVEV (reference sequence). This CDR3 comprises 16 residues. The CDR3 DNA is TGTGCCAGCAGTGCCAGGGGGCGCTTTCCCCAAGAGACCCAGTACTTC. Translated, it gives CASSARGRFPQETQYF.

The CDR3 loop is CATSRAAGAAFF. CDR3 sequence (DNA): TGTGCCACCAGCAGAGCGGCAGGGGCAGCTTTCTTT. The rearrangement joins TRBV15 to TRBJ1-1; weak D call: TRBD1 (6 bases). The CDR3 is made up of 12 amino acids. Trimming left V 1 base short and J 10 bases short, with 10 bases between. Per the germline V gene, CDR1 is LNHNV and CDR2 is YYDKDF (reference sequence).

CDR3 protein: CASSPGGREQYF. For the CDR3, the DNA is TGTGCCAGCTCCCCGGGAGGGCGCGAGCAGTACTTC. The J gene is TRBJ2-7, the V gene TRBV5-6, with 8 bases aligning to TRBD2. V lost 7 bases and J lost 6; bases outside the gene matches: 6. CDR3 size: 12 residues. Germline values: CDR1 SGHDT, CDR2 YYEEEE.

This clone has just one count. V usage is TRBV7-9 and J usage is TRBJ2-2; 7 nucleotides align to TRBD1. The V gene end was trimmed by 5 bases and the J gene end by 5 bases; junction bases not matched to a gene: 8. Germline loops: CDR1 SEHNR, CDR2 FQNEAQ (reference sequence). CDR3 length: 15 residues. The CDR3 here is CASSQPTGLTGELFF. As DNA, the CDR3 is TGTGCCAGCAGCCAACCGACAGGGCTTACCGGGGAGCTGTTTTTT.

In its sample, this clone was seen a few times. V usage is TRBV27 and J usage is TRBJ1-5, with 9 bases that match TRBD1. There are 15 residues in the CDR3. Germline V gene lookup returns CDR1 MNHEY and CDR2 SMNVEV (reference sequence). Trimming took 5 bases from V and 3 from J; bases not matched to a gene: 5. The CDR3 reads CASSAGTGSNQPQHF. As DNA, the CDR3 is TGTGCCAGCAGTGCCGGGACAGGGTCCAATCAGCCCCAGCATTTT.

The chain has TRBV13 and TRBJ2-5, with D maybe TRBD2 (5 bases). V was shortened by 5 bases and J by 3 bases, with 10 bases between the two germline ends. The CDR3 runs to 13 residues. The germline gives CDR1 PRHDT, CDR2 FYEKMQ (reference sequence). CDR3 nucleotides: TGTGCCAGCAGCCAGGACTCAAAAGAGACCCAGTACTTC. Translation: CASSQDSKETQYF.

The J gene is TRBJ2-4, the V gene TRBV19; 9 bases are a match to TRBD2. Trimming cost V 4 bases and J 7 bases; bases outside gene matches: 5. The germline V gene has CDR1 LNHDA and CDR2 SQIVND (reference sequence). There are 14 residues in the CDR3. The CDR3 spells CASSTSGNGNIQYF. DNA of the CDR3: TGTGCCAGTAGTACTAGCGGGAACGGGAACATTCAGTACTTC.

CDR3 sequence: CASSPPGASGGSYEQYF. CDR3 nucleotide sequence: TGTGCCAGCAGCCCTCCCGGGGCTAGCGGGGGCTCCTACGAGCAGTACTTC. V and J are TRBV5-4 and TRBJ2-7; 10 bases are a match to TRBD2. Germline V gene lookup returns CDR1 SGHNT and CDR2 YYREEE (reference sequence). The CDR3 length is 17 residues. V dropped 4 bases and J dropped 0; count of bases not matched to a gene: 10.

The chain uses TRBV19 and TRBJ1-1, with D perhaps matching TRBD1 (6 bases). With 6 bases removed from V and 4 bases from J, the gap between germline ends came to 15 bases. Germline loops: CDR1 LNHDA, CDR2 SQIVND (reference sequence). CDR3 length: 14 residues. Here the CDR3 DNA reads TGTGCCAGTAGACGAGAGGGGGATAGCACTGAAGCTTTCTTT. Amino acids: CASRREGDSTEAFF.

This chain connects TRBV19 to TRBJ2-5; unclear D gene. V was trimmed by 1 base and J by 5 bases, leaving 17 bases between them. Looked up from germline, CDR1 is LNHDA and CDR2 is SQIVND (reference sequence). This CDR3 comprises 16 residues. The CDR3 loop reads CASSIGGTPRWETQYF. DNA of the CDR3: TGTGCCAGTAGTATAGGCGGCACTCCAAGGTGGGAGACCCAGTACTTC.

J is TRBJ2-1 and V is TRBV7-9; 8 nucleotides align to TRBD1. Per germline, CDR1 SEHNR and CDR2 FQNEAQ (reference sequence). With 6 bases clipped from V and 6 bases from J, the junction kept 4 bases outside the gene matches. The CDR3 has 13 residues. This CDR3 is CASRPDRGNEQFF. CDR3 bases: TGTGCCAGCAGACCCGACAGGGGCAATGAGCAGTTCTTC.

The J gene is TRBJ2-2, the V gene TRBV5-1; 7 bases match TRBD1. This CDR3 has 13 residues. V trimming: 6 bases; J trimming: 5 bases; junction bases outside the gene matches: 4. Germline CDR1 and CDR2: SGHRS and YFSETQ. The CDR3 protein is CASTTGRTGELFF. CDR3 DNA sequence: TGCGCCAGCACGACAGGGAGAACCGGGGAGCTGTTTTTT. Filled out from reference TRBV5-1 and TRBJ2-2, the complete variable domain reads KAGVTQTPRYLIKTRGQQVTLSCSPISGHRSVSWYQQTPGQGLQFLFEYFSETQRNKGNFPGRFSGRQFSNSRSEMNVSTLELGDSALYLCASTTGRTGELFFGEGSRLTVL.

CDR3 residues: CASRLPYEQYV. The CDR3 DNA follows: TGTGCCAGCAGACTGCCCTACGAGCAGTACGTC. J is TRBJ2-7 and V is TRBV27; D is unclear. The CDR3 extends over 11 amino acids. The germline V gene encodes CDR1 MNHEY and CDR2 SMNVEV (reference sequence). V lost 6 bases, J lost 2 bases, and 5 bases lay in between.

This clone was observed a handful of times. The rearrangement joins TRBV6-5 to TRBJ2-7; TRBD1 might be the D (5 bases). V was pared by 8 bases and J by 4 bases, with 21 bases between. From germline, CDR1 is MNHEY and CDR2 SVGAGI. The CDR3 has 15 residues. The CDR3 DNA reads as TGTGCCAGCTGGGGTTTTGCCCAAGCAGGGTACGAGCAGTACTTC. Its protein is CASWGFAQAGYEQYF.

The chain joins TRBV27 to TRBJ2-1; TRBD2 agrees at 10 bases. The CDR3 has 16 amino acids. The ends lost 3 bases at V and 2 bases at J; junction bases unmatched: 4. Germline V lookup: CDR1 MNHEY, CDR2 SMNVEV (reference sequence). CDR3 DNA sequence: TGTGCCAGCAGTTTCCAAGCGGGAGGGCCCTACAATGAGCAGTTCTTC. As protein: CASSFQAGGPYNEQFF.

The J gene is TRBJ1-1, the V gene TRBV5-4; 9 bases line up with TRBD1. There are 14 residues in the CDR3. With 2 bases clipped from V and 5 bases from J, the junction kept 4 bases outside the gene matches. Germline CDR1 SGHNT, CDR2 YYREEE (reference sequence). The CDR3 spells CASSLQGALTEAFF. Here the CDR3 DNA reads TGTGCCAGCAGCTTACAGGGGGCGCTTACTGAAGCTTTCTTT.

A few counts support this clone. This sequence joins TRBV7-3 and TRBJ1-2, with D tentatively TRBD1 (6 bases). Germline lookup yields CDR1 SGHTA and CDR2 FQGTGA. This CDR3 is built from 13 residues. V was trimmed by 6 bases and J by 8 bases, leaving 16 bases between them. CDR3 nucleotide sequence: TGTGCCAGCAGGGGGCAGGGGTCATTCGGCTACACCTTC. This translates into CASRGQGSFGYTF.

This rearrangement joins TRBV27 to TRBJ1-2, with 7 bases fitting TRBD1. Germline lookup yields CDR1 MNHEY and CDR2 SMNVEV (reference sequence). The CDR3 spans 14 residues. The V gene end was trimmed by 8 bases and the J gene end by 3 bases; junction bases not matched to a gene: 9. Written as DNA, the CDR3 is TGTGCCAGCGGACTAAACAGGGGTCACTATGGCTACACCTTC. Encoded protein: CASGLNRGHYGYTF.

V and J are TRBV5-4 and TRBJ2-7; weak D call: TRBD1 (6 bases). Germline CDR1 is SGHNT and CDR2 is YYREEE (reference sequence). V lost 4 bases and J 0 bases, leaving 14 bases between the germline ends. The length of the CDR3 is 15 residues. CDR3 amino acids: CASSLGTLSSYEQYF. The CDR3 DNA follows: TGTGCCAGCAGCCTCGGGACATTGAGCTCCTACGAGCAGTACTTC.

The chain uses TRBV2 and TRBJ2-7; weak D call: TRBD2 (6 bases). The CDR3 is 14 amino acids. Trimming removed 8 bases from V and 2 bases from J, with 16 bases in between. From germline, CDR1 is SNHLY and CDR2 FYNNEI. The CDR3, as DNA: TGTGCCAGCGATTTAGGAGGGTTCCCCTACGAGCAGTACTTC. Translating gives CASDLGGFPYEQYF.

This chain joins TRBV27 and TRBJ2-1; 8 nucleotides agree with TRBD1. The CDR3 loop spans 16 amino acids. The V and J ends lost 0 bases and 8 bases, in that order; junction bases with no gene match: 9. Germline CDR1 MNHEY, CDR2 SMNVEV (reference sequence). This CDR3 is CASSLSGTGSGDEQFF. The CDR3 DNA reads as TGTGCCAGCAGTTTATCCGGGACAGGTTCGGGGGATGAGCAGTTCTTC.

The rearrangement joins TRBV10-3 to TRBJ1-1, with no clear D. CDR1 and CDR2 from the germline V gene are ENHRY and SYGVKD. The CDR3 sequence is 13 residues long. With 7 bases removed from V and 5 bases from J, the gap between germline ends came to 14 bases. CDR3 sequence reads: CAINANSETEAFF. CDR3 nucleotides: TGTGCCATCAACGCCAATTCGGAGACTGAAGCTTTCTTT.

This chain uses TRBV5-6 with TRBJ2-2, with D possibly matching TRBD2 (5 bases). This CDR3 region has 15 residues. CDR1 is SGHDT and CDR2 is YYEEEE in the germline V gene. Trimming shortened V by 1 base and J by 5 bases, and 12 bases separated the two germline ends. The CDR3 bases are TGTGCCAGCAGCTTGCTAGGGTCGGGAACCGGGGAGCTGTTTTTT. This translates into CASSLLGSGTGELFF.

The V call is TRBV6-1, the J call TRBJ2-3; 8 positions match TRBD1. Looked up from germline, CDR1 is MNHNS and CDR2 is SASEGT. After removal of 2 bases from V and 6 bases from J, the junction contained 7 bases not matched to a gene. The CDR3 length is 15 residues. The CDR3 coding sequence is TGTGCCAGCAGTGAAATCAGGGGGCCTCAGGATACGCAGTATTTT. Encoded protein: CASSEIRGPQDTQYF.

The J gene is TRBJ2-6, the V gene TRBV7-6; D may be TRBD1 (6 bases). The germline V gene has CDR1 SGHVS and CDR2 FNYEAQ. V lost 5 bases to trimming and J lost 0 bases, with 14 bases between them. The CDR3 sequence is 17 residues long. This CDR3 is CASSATGRSSGANVLTF. In DNA, the CDR3 is TGTGCCAGCAGCGCAACAGGGCGGTCCTCTGGGGCCAACGTCCTGACTTTC.